The 29 T cell receptor beta chains given below trace back to one sample, sequenced in a study of cytomegalovirus exposure and HLA in healthy donors. The PCR employed 60 Vbeta primers together with 13 Jbeta primers. The data were produced by immunoSEQ multiplex PCR, yet TCRdb's version contains in-frame clones alone and is incomplete. The sample records 120,000 or so clones, over 70% being singletons. Material for sequencing was PBMCs. Receptor source: a woman aged 45-60 years in good health and CMV-seronegative.

This clone was observed a single time. The gene calls are TRBV7-9 and TRBJ1-1, with D maybe TRBD1 (6 bases). V lost 1 base and J 5 bases, leaving 11 bases between the germline ends. Germline V gene data show CDR1 as SEHNR and CDR2 as FQNEAQ (reference sequence). This CDR3 is built from 14 residues. DNA of the CDR3: TGTGCCAGCAGCTTAGTTCAGGGGCCGACTGAAGCTTTCTTT. Encoded protein: CASSLVQGPTEAFF.

The chain uses TRBV7-9 and TRBJ1-1, with 8 bases aligning to TRBD1. The junction had 4 bases not matched to a gene; V was cut back by 4 bases and J by 0 bases. CDR1 and CDR2 (germline): SEHNR, FQNEAQ (reference sequence). This CDR3 contains 15 residues. CDR3 nucleotides: TGTGCCAGCAGCTCATGGACAGGGATGAACACTGAAGCTTTCTTT. Translation: CASSSWTGMNTEAFF.

The chain employs TRBV30 and TRBJ2-2; the D is unclear. V lost 2 bases, J lost 7 bases, and 5 bases lay in between. Germline V gene sequence: CDR1 GTSNPN, CDR2 SVGIG (reference sequence). This CDR3 spans 11 amino acids. The CDR3 here is CAWSNGGELFF. CDR3 bases: TGTGCCTGGAGTAACGGCGGGGAGCTGTTTTTT. Using reference TRBV30 and TRBJ2-2 for the parts outside the CDR3, the full variable domain is SQTIHQWPATLVQPVGSPLSLECTVEGTSNPNLYWYRQAAGRGLQLLFYSVGIGQISSEVPQNLSASRPQDRQFILSSKKLLLSDSGFYLCAWSNGGELFFGEGSRLTVL.

The J gene is TRBJ2-5, the V gene TRBV30; 7 bases agree with TRBD1. Germline lookup yields CDR1 GTSNPN and CDR2 SVGIG (reference sequence). CDR3 size: 16 residues. J was trimmed by 5 bases and V by 1 base; bases with no gene match: 13. The CDR3 region has the DNA TGTGCCTGGAGTGCCGACACTCCAGGGGGTGGGGAGACCCAGTACTTC. This gives the protein CAWSADTPGGGETQYF.

The gene calls are TRBV7-9 and TRBJ1-5; D is undetermined. The CDR3 is 13 amino acids. Trimming pared 2 bases from V and 7 bases from J, leaving 9 bases between. The germline gives CDR1 SEHNR, CDR2 FQNEAQ (reference sequence). CDR3 nucleotide sequence: TGTGCCAGCAGCTTAAACGAGCTGCAGCCCCAGCATTTT. Protein sequence: CASSLNELQPQHF.

J is TRBJ1-1 and V is TRBV18, with TRBD1 identical over 10 bases. The CDR3 length is 16 residues. The germline V gene encodes CDR1 KGHSH and CDR2 LQKENI. The J segment lost 1 base and the V segment lost 6 bases, leaving 8 bases of the junction unmatched. CDR3 sequence: CASSTGQGVPNTEAFF. DNA for the CDR3: TGTGCCAGCTCCACAGGACAGGGGGTACCGAACACTGAAGCTTTCTTT.

The chain links TRBV9 to TRBJ1-4, with D perhaps TRBD1 (6 bases). CDR1 is SGDLS and CDR2 is YYNGEE in the germline V gene. This CDR3 comprises 15 residues. V dropped 2 bases and J dropped 8 bases, with 16 bases sitting between them. The CDR3 is CASSVGPRGEEKLFF. The CDR3 region has the DNA TGTGCCAGCAGCGTTGGGCCCAGGGGCGAGGAAAAACTGTTTTTT.

The chain uses TRBV7-8 and TRBJ2-7, with TRBD1 matching over 7 bases. The CDR3 totals 13 residues. Germline CDR1 is SGHVS and CDR2 is FQNEAQ. The J segment lost 6 bases and the V segment lost 3 bases, leaving 5 bases of the junction unmatched. The DNA for the CDR3 is TGTGCCAGCAGCTTGGGACAGCCGGGCGAGCAGTACTTC. This gives the protein CASSLGQPGEQYF.

The gene calls are TRBV10-3 and TRBJ2-5, with a tentative D call TRBD1 (5 bases). V lost 2 bases to trimming and J lost 4 bases, with 11 bases between them. CDR3 length: 14 residues. Germline V lookup: CDR1 ENHRY, CDR2 SYGVKD. CDR3 protein: CAISEGQGTETQYF. The CDR3 coding sequence is TGTGCCATCAGTGAGGGCCAGGGAACAGAGACCCAGTACTTC.

The chain recombines TRBV9 with TRBJ2-1; TRBD1 matches at 9 bases. The J segment lost 4 bases and the V segment lost 3 bases, leaving 5 bases of the junction unmatched. The germline V gene has CDR1 SGDLS and CDR2 YYNGEE. The CDR3 sequence is 15 residues long. CDR3 coding DNA: TGTGCCAGCAGCGCGTCCGGGACAGGGTACAATGAGCAGTTCTTC. Protein: CASSASGTGYNEQFF.

V usage is TRBV6-5 and J usage is TRBJ1-1, with a tentative D call TRBD1 (6 bases). This CDR3 spans 14 amino acids. The V end was cut by 3 bases, the J end by 5 bases, with 13 bases between. Per the germline V gene, CDR1 is MNHEY and CDR2 is SVGAGI. The CDR3 loop reads CASSYLQGWTEAFF. In DNA, the CDR3 is TGTGCCAGCAGTTATCTTCAGGGGTGGACTGAAGCTTTCTTT.

This chain links TRBV7-2 with TRBJ2-1, with 11 bases lining up with TRBD2. This CDR3 has 15 amino acids. Unmatched junction bases numbered 2, after V lost 2 bases and J lost 5 bases. Germline CDR1 is SGHTA and CDR2 is FQGNSA. CDR3 loop: CASSLRLAGNNEQFF. The CDR3, as DNA: TGTGCCAGCAGCTTAAGACTAGCGGGAAACAATGAGCAGTTCTTC.

V usage is TRBV28 and J usage is TRBJ1-4; TRBD1 is a possible D gene (5 bases). The CDR3 covers 14 residues. V was shortened by 9 bases and J by 5 bases, with 16 bases between the two germline ends. In germline, CDR1 is MDHEN, CDR2 SYDVKM. CDR3 nucleotides: TGTGCCAGTCTAGCGGGGCGAGGGAATGAAAAACTGTTTTTT. This translates into CASLAGRGNEKLFF.

The genes are TRBV15 and TRBJ2-7; 12 bases map to TRBD2. Germline-derived CDR1 and CDR2 are LNHNV and YYDKDF (reference sequence). The CDR3 runs to 19 residues. V lost 1 base and J lost 2; bases outside the gene matches: 12. The CDR3 coding sequence is TGTGCCACCAGCAGAGGTTCAGCATTCACTAGCGGGAGGACCTACGAGCAGTACTTC. This translates into CATSRGSAFTSGRTYEQYF.

V is TRBV4-3 and J is TRBJ2-7, with a tentative D call TRBD2 (6 bases). With 1 base removed from V and 3 bases from J, the gap between germline ends came to 10 bases. CDR3 length equals 14 residues. The V gene's germline CDR1 is LGHNA and CDR2 YSLEER. This CDR3 reads CASSQGASDYEQYF. The CDR3 DNA is TGCGCCAGCAGCCAAGGGGCTAGCGACTACGAGCAGTACTTC.

This chain uses TRBV4-1 with TRBJ2-1, with D uncertain. V was shortened by 1 base and J by 14 bases, with 15 bases between the two germline ends. The CDR3 sequence is 13 residues long. CDR1 is MGHRA and CDR2 is YSYEKL in the germline V gene. CDR3 amino acids: CASSQVLVPFKFF. CDR3 coding DNA: TGCGCCAGCAGCCAAGTTTTAGTCCCTTTCAAGTTCTTC.

The rearrangement links TRBV10-3 to TRBJ2-1, with TRBD2 identical over 14 bases. With 6 bases clipped from V and 3 bases from J, the junction kept 7 bases outside the gene matches. Germline V CDR1 and CDR2: ENHRY, SYGVKD. CDR3 size: 17 residues. CDR3 nucleotides: TGTGCCATCAGACAAGGGACTAGCGGGAGTTTCTACAATGAGCAGTTCTTC. Its translation: CAIRQGTSGSFYNEQFF.

This CDR3 reads CASTGGGNTEAFF. The CDR3 region has the DNA TGTGCCAGCACGGGAGGGGGGAACACTGAAGCTTTCTTT. The chain recombines TRBV7-9 with TRBJ1-1; possibly TRBD1 for D (6 bases). Per germline, CDR1 SEHNR and CDR2 FQNEAQ (reference sequence). Trimming cost V 7 bases and J 1 base, with 10 bases left between them. CDR3 length: 13 residues.

The rearrangement links TRBV7-2 to TRBJ2-5; 13 nucleotides match TRBD2. CDR3 length: 15 residues. Trimming took 3 bases from V and 11 from J; bases not matched to a gene: 9. Germline V lookup: CDR1 SGHTA, CDR2 FQGNSA. The CDR3 bases are TGTGCCAGCAGCTTCTATACTAGCGGGAGGGATGAGCAGTACTTC. This sequence encodes CASSFYTSGRDEQYF.

Only one count was recorded for this clone. The rearrangement links TRBV28 to TRBJ2-3; 11 positions match TRBD2. The germline V gene has CDR1 MDHEN and CDR2 SYDVKM. This CDR3 has 16 residues. The V and J ends lost 2 bases and 8 bases, in that order; junction bases with no gene match: 9. The CDR3 region has the DNA TGTGCCAGCAGTTTAAGTTCTAGCGGGAGGCGGGGTACGCAGTATTTT. This translates into CASSLSSSGRRGTQYF.

The chain couples TRBV7-6 to TRBJ2-5; D might be TRBD1 (6 bases). Germline V gives CDR1 SGHVS, CDR2 FNYEAQ. The V end lost 5 bases, the J end lost 4 bases, and 17 bases lay between the germline ends. The CDR3 contains 15 residues. DNA for the CDR3: TGTGCCAGCAGCCCACAACAGGGAGAGGGAGAGACCCAGTACTTC. This codes for CASSPQQGEGETQYF. The full variable domain, completed using reference TRBV7-6 and TRBJ2-5, is GAGVSQSPRYKVTKRGQDVALRCDPISGHVSLYWYRQALGQGPEFLTYFNYEAQQDKSGLPNDRFSAERPEGSISTLTIQRTEQRDSAMYRCASSPQQGEGETQYFGPGTRLLVL.

The genes are TRBV4-3 and TRBJ2-7, with 11 bases that match TRBD2. The V gene's germline CDR1 is LGHNA and CDR2 YSLEER. The CDR3 sequence is 16 residues long. J was trimmed by 3 bases and V by 1 base; bases with no gene match: 5. The CDR3 spells CASSQGVAGGIYEQYF. In nucleotides, the CDR3 is TGCGCCAGCAGCCAAGGGGTAGCGGGAGGGATCTACGAGCAGTACTTC.

This clone was seen more than once but under ten times. The CDR3 DNA reads as TGTGCCAGCAGTTTCCTGACTAGCGGGGGCACAGATACGCAGTATTTT. This sequence encodes CASSFLTSGGTDTQYF. The chain has TRBV28 and TRBJ2-3; 11 nucleotides match TRBD2. Germline V gene sequence: CDR1 MDHEN, CDR2 SYDVKM. Germline trimming cut 3 bases from V and 1 base from J; bases unmatched to any gene: 3. This CDR3 spans 16 amino acids.

V is TRBV2 and J is TRBJ2-2; TRBD2 matches 10 bases. The CDR3 length is 15 residues. V lost 10 bases to trimming and J lost 3 bases; unmatched junction nucleotides: 8. CDR1 is SNHLY and CDR2 is FYNNEI in the germline V gene. In DNA form, the CDR3 reads TGTGCCACCACCCTAGCGGGAGTGGACACCGGGGAGCTGTTTTTT. As protein: CATTLAGVDTGELFF.

The chain has TRBV28 and TRBJ2-1; possible D gene TRBD1, 6 bases. The CDR3 extends over 14 amino acids. In germline, CDR1 is MDHEN, CDR2 SYDVKM. Trimming shortened V by 2 bases and J by 9 bases, and 14 bases separated the two germline ends. The CDR3 bases are TGTGCCAGCAGTTTACCCACACCGACAGGTGAGCAGTTCTTC. Its translation is CASSLPTPTGEQFF.

The genes are TRBV28 and TRBJ2-7; perhaps TRBD1 as D (6 bases). CDR3 size: 12 residues. CDR1 and CDR2 (germline): MDHEN, SYDVKM. Trimming shortened V by 10 bases and J by 3 bases, and 13 bases separated the two germline ends. The CDR3 protein is CATKGDLYEQYF. The CDR3, as DNA: TGTGCCACTAAGGGGGACCTCTACGAGCAGTACTTC.

The genes are TRBV6-4 and TRBJ2-3; 8 nucleotides align to TRBD1. Germline V gives CDR1 MRHNA, CDR2 SNTAGT. This CDR3 has 14 residues. Germline trimming cut 9 bases from V and 2 bases from J; bases unmatched to any gene: 7. CDR3 sequence (DNA): TGTGCCAGGGACAGGGCTAGAGACACAGATACGCAGTATTTT. Its translation: CARDRARDTDTQYF.

The V gene is TRBV6-6, the J gene TRBJ1-5, with TRBD1 matching over 8 bases. This CDR3 has 16 amino acids. Per the germline V gene, CDR1 is MNHNY and CDR2 is SVGAGI (reference sequence). V was clipped by 2 bases and J by 4 bases; unmatched bases: 7. This chain's CDR3 is CASSYDWTGNNQPQHF. The DNA of the CDR3 is TGTGCCAGCAGTTACGATTGGACAGGGAATAATCAGCCCCAGCATTTT.

Only one count was recorded for this clone. This chain uses TRBV9 with TRBJ2-1, with 13 bases lining up with TRBD2. V lost 0 bases and J lost 7; bases outside the gene matches: 7. CDR1 and CDR2 from the germline V gene are SGDLS and YYNGEE. There are 17 residues in the CDR3. CDR3 in amino acids: CASSVGGRTSGSNEQFF. In nucleotides, the CDR3 is TGTGCCAGCAGCGTAGGCGGTCGGACTAGCGGGAGTAATGAGCAGTTCTTC.